These 18 T cell receptor beta chains were sequenced from one sample in a study of blood T cell repertoires in COVID-19 (TCRdb year 2020). The library was built by means of the immunoSEQ multiplex PCR assay. TCRdb provides this immuneACCESS table in a form limited to in-frame rearrangements. Some clones are lacking; in checked studies, under half of them reflect an unresolved V gene, and why the rest are absent is not known. The sample includes 95,000 to 150,000 clones, with around 78% observed a single time. Together, the top ten hold under 3% of the sample. Sequencing input: peripheral blood. All receptors derive from a man in his 70s with acute or convalescent COVID-19.

The chain joins TRBV5-4 to TRBJ1-1; TRBD1 is a possible D gene (5 bases). CDR3 length: 13 residues. The germline V gene has CDR1 SGHNT and CDR2 YYREEE (reference sequence). Trimming shortened V by 4 bases and J by 1 base, and 8 bases separated the two germline ends. For the CDR3, the DNA is TGTGCCAGCAGCCTCGACAGGAACACTGAAGCTTTCTTT. Its protein product is CASSLDRNTEAFF.

The rearrangement joins TRBV7-2 to TRBJ1-5; 8 bases match TRBD1. Germline assignment: CDR1 SGHTA and CDR2 FQGNSA. V shed 6 bases, J shed 6 bases, and the junction held 7 bases outside the gene matches. The CDR3 length is 14 residues. CDR3 sequence reads: CASRDREGSQPQHF. The CDR3 bases are TGTGCCAGCAGGGACAGGGAAGGGAGTCAGCCCCAGCATTTT. Combining the CDR3 with reference TRBV7-2 and TRBJ1-5 gives the whole variable domain GAGVSQSPSNKVTEKGKDVELRCDPISGHTALYWYRQSLGQGLEFLIYFQGNSAPDKSGLPSDRFSAERTGGSVSTLTIQRTQQEDSAVYLCASRDREGSQPQHFGDGTRLSIL.

This clone was picked up a small number of times. The chain joins TRBV7-2 to TRBJ2-2; D call uncertain. Germline V gene lookup returns CDR1 SGHTA and CDR2 FQGNSA. V was trimmed by 2 bases and J by 7 bases, leaving 5 bases between them. The CDR3 consists of 12 residues. In nucleotides, the CDR3 is TGTGCCAGCAGCTTAAATAGCGGGGAGCTGTTTTTT. It specifies CASSLNSGELFF.

V usage is TRBV2 and J usage is TRBJ2-4; possible D gene TRBD2, 5 bases. In germline, CDR1 is SNHLY, CDR2 FYNNEI. V lost 4 bases and J 7 bases, leaving 11 bases between the germline ends. There are 13 residues in the CDR3. In nucleotides, the CDR3 is TGTGCCAGCAGTGTTGAGGGAAGGAACATTCAGTACTTC. This codes for CASSVEGRNIQYF.

The chain links TRBV5-6 to TRBJ2-3; D remains ambiguous. The V gene's germline CDR1 is SGHDT and CDR2 YYEEEE. Trimming removed 3 bases from V and 0 bases from J, with 14 bases in between. This CDR3 is built from 16 residues. The CDR3 protein is CASSSSGARSTDTQYF. For the CDR3, the DNA is TGTGCCAGCAGCTCATCTGGCGCTAGAAGCACAGATACGCAGTATTTT.

In this sample, this clone turned up a few times. The genes are TRBV21-1 and TRBJ1-1. TRBV21-1 is a known pseudogene. This CDR3 spans 13 amino acids. CDR3: CASQLRAGTEAFF. The CDR3 DNA is TGTGCCAGCCAACTCAGGGCGGGGACTGAAGCTTTCTTT.

The V and J genes are TRBV7-9 and TRBJ1-2; 9 bases fit TRBD1. Germline CDR1 and CDR2: SEHNR and FQNEAQ (reference sequence). Unmatched junction bases numbered 7, after V lost 5 bases and J lost 3 bases. The CDR3 spans 15 residues. CDR3 coding DNA: TGTGCCAGCAGCCTAGGACAGGGGAGAGACTATGGCTACACCTTC. Its translation is CASSLGQGRDYGYTF.

This rearrangement joins TRBV3-1 (or the pseudogene TRBV3-2) to TRBJ1-4; 9 bases are shared with TRBD1. The CDR3 has 16 residues. Trimming took 2 bases from V and 5 from J; bases not matched to a gene: 6. Germline lookup yields CDR1 LGHDT and CDR2 YNNKEL (reference sequence). The CDR3 loop is CASSQRDRGYNEKLFF. CDR3 nucleotides: TGTGCCAGCAGCCAAAGAGACAGGGGGTACAATGAAAAACTGTTTTTT.

The chain links TRBV7-2 to TRBJ2-3; the match to TRBD1 covers 7 bases. V shed 5 bases, J shed 4 bases, and the junction held 6 bases outside the gene matches. The CDR3 covers 14 residues. Germline assignment: CDR1 SGHTA and CDR2 FQGNSA. CDR3 DNA: TGTGCCAGCAGCCAGGGGGTGTATGCAGATACGCAGTATTTT. It codes for CASSQGVYADTQYF.

This sequence joins TRBV7-9 and TRBJ1-1; maybe TRBD1 (5 bases). Trimming pared 2 bases from V and 6 bases from J, leaving 10 bases between. There are 13 residues in the CDR3. Germline CDR1 SEHNR, CDR2 FQNEAQ (reference sequence). The CDR3 DNA is TGTGCCAGCAGCTTAATGGGGGAGGCTGAAGCTTTCTTT. This sequence encodes CASSLMGEAEAFF.

The V and J genes are TRBV5-1 and TRBJ2-5, with D perhaps TRBD2 (6 bases). V lost 4 bases and J lost 2, with 18 bases in between. The CDR3 loop spans 16 amino acids. Germline loops: CDR1 SGHRS, CDR2 YFSETQ. The CDR3 DNA reads TGCGCCAGCAGCCGGGGACTTGGGGGGATACAAGAGACCCAGTACTTC. Translated: CASSRGLGGIQETQYF.

The chain recombines TRBV9 with TRBJ2-2, with 12 bases fitting TRBD1. This CDR3 is built from 17 residues. Germline V lookup: CDR1 SGDLS, CDR2 YYNGEE. Trimming at V came to 0 bases and at J to 5 bases, leaving 5 bases not matched to a gene. CDR3 region: CASSVDLGQGATGELFF. The CDR3 region has the DNA TGTGCCAGCAGCGTAGATTTGGGACAGGGGGCGACCGGGGAGCTGTTTTTT.

J is TRBJ2-2 and V is TRBV5-1, with 7 bases lining up with TRBD1. Per the germline V gene, CDR1 is SGHRS and CDR2 is YFSETQ. Trimming at V came to 3 bases and at J to 1 base, leaving 0 bases not matched to a gene. The CDR3 loop spans 14 amino acids. CDR3 residues: CASSWTGNTGELFF. For the CDR3, the DNA is TGCGCCAGCAGCTGGACAGGGAACACCGGGGAGCTGTTTTTT. The full variable domain, its missing parts supplied by reference TRBV5-1 and TRBJ2-2, is KAGVTQTPRYLIKTRGQQVTLSCSPISGHRSVSWYQQTPGQGLQFLFEYFSETQRNKGNFPGRFSGRQFSNSRSEMNVSTLELGDSALYLCASSWTGNTGELFFGEGSRLTVL.

The chain employs TRBV11-2 and TRBJ1-4; D possibly corresponds to TRBD1 (6 bases). There are 16 residues in the CDR3. Trimming stripped 6 bases from V and 3 bases from J, with 17 bases between. Germline V CDR1 and CDR2: SGHAT, FQNNGV. The CDR3 region is CASSPVGGPPNEKLFF. Written as DNA, the CDR3 is TGTGCCAGCAGTCCCGTGGGGGGGCCCCCTAATGAAAAACTGTTTTTT.

The chain recombines TRBV11-2 with TRBJ1-2; 12 nucleotides match TRBD1. Trimming at V came to 1 base and at J to 2 bases, leaving 2 bases not matched to a gene. Germline CDR1 is SGHAT and CDR2 is FQNNGV. The CDR3 has 16 amino acids. The CDR3 DNA sequence: TGTGCCAGCAGCTTAGCGGGGACAGGGGGCAACTATGGCTACACCTTC. This translates into CASSLAGTGGNYGYTF.

This clone was observed a handful of times. CDR3 DNA sequence: TGTGCCAGCAGAACGGACAGGCAGAACACTGAAGCTTTCTTT. Its protein is CASRTDRQNTEAFF. V is TRBV7-9 and J is TRBJ1-1; 7 bases are shared with TRBD1. The CDR3 consists of 14 residues. The V gene end was trimmed by 6 bases and the J gene end by 1 base; junction bases not matched to a gene: 5. Germline V gene data show CDR1 as SEHNR and CDR2 as FQNEAQ (reference sequence).

The rearrangement uses TRBV6-5 and TRBJ1-1; 7 bases match TRBD1. Germline V CDR1 and CDR2: MNHEY, SVGAGI. The V and J ends lost 4 bases and 1 base, in that order; junction bases with no gene match: 6. CDR3 length: 15 residues. CDR3 in amino acids: CASSSGQAGNTEAFF. DNA for the CDR3: TGTGCCAGCAGTTCCGGACAGGCCGGGAACACTGAAGCTTTCTTT.

The CDR3 DNA reads TGTGCCAGCTCACCACTTGGACTTGCCTACGAGCAGTACTTC. This gives the protein CASSPLGLAYEQYF. The chain has TRBV18 and TRBJ2-7; D is possibly TRBD2 (5 bases). The V and J ends lost 1 base and 2 bases respectively, with 9 bases between them. CDR1 and CDR2 (germline): KGHSH, LQKENI. The length of the CDR3 is 14 residues.